The rows below give T cell receptor beta chains drawn from one sample of a study of blood T cell repertoires in COVID-19. This table comes from immunoSEQ multiplex PCR, and its TCRdb copy is limited to in-frame clones, with some not included. The sample holds approximately 50,000 clones, around nine tenths seen once. Material for sequencing was peripheral blood. The receptors were sampled from a man aged 45 to 65 with acute or convalescent COVID-19. Each CDR3 is given with its conserved first and last residue. D genes are given only for firm matches. Part of the rows lack a size; the others show once, few, many or a class for expanded clones.

clone_size | d_call | j_call | v_call | cdr3_aa | cdr3_nt
few | TRBD2 | TRBJ2-1 | TRBV19 | CASSIIAGRDEQFF | TGTGCCAGTAGTATAATTGCGGGGAGGGATGAGCAGTTCTTC
NA | TRBD1 | TRBJ2-3 | TRBV5-1 | CASSLAGQGTDTQYF | TGCGCCAGCAGCTTGGCCGGACAGGGCACAGATACGCAGTATTTT
NA | NA | TRBJ1-2 | TRBV3-1/TRBV3-2 | CASSQGPYYGYTF | TGTGCCAGCAGCCAAGGGCCTTACTATGGCTACACCTTC
NA | TRBD2 | TRBJ2-4 | TRBV7-3 | CASSLNPPGLAGDSQYF | TGTGCCAGCAGCTTAAACCCCCCCGGACTAGCGGGGGACAGTCAGTACTTC
NA | NA | TRBJ1-2 | TRBV25-1 | CASTPGEELGYGYTF | TGTGCCAGCACACCAGGGGAAGAGCTCGGCTATGGCTACACCTTC
NA | NA | TRBJ2-2 | TRBV9 | CASSLGLTGELFF | TGTGCCAGCAGCCTGGGACTCACCGGGGAGCTGTTTTTT
NA | TRBD2 | TRBJ2-3 | TRBV2 | CASRGLVTFTDTQYF | TGTGCCAGCAGAGGACTAGTAACTTTCACAGATACGCAGTATTTT
NA | NA | TRBJ1-3 | TRBV18 | CASSAEGSGNTIYF | TGTGCCAGCTCGGCAGAGGGCTCTGGAAACACCATATATTTT
NA | TRBD1 | TRBJ1-2 | TRBV5-1 | CASSFSTQGASANYGYTF | TGCGCCAGCAGCTTTTCAACACAGGGGGCTAGTGCTAACTATGGCTACACCTTC
NA | NA | TRBJ1-2 | TRBV12-3/TRBV12-4 | CASSLFYGYTF | TGTGCCAGCAGTCTCTTCTATGGCTACACCTTC
NA | TRBD2 | TRBJ2-5 | TRBV5-1 | CASSVGGDTGETQYF | TGCGCCAGCAGCGTCGGGGGGGACACCGGGGAGACCCAGTACTTC
NA | NA | TRBJ2-2 | TRBV10-3 | CAIRVQGRTGELFF | TGTGCCATCAGGGTCCAGGGCCGGACCGGGGAGCTGTTTTTT
NA | NA | TRBJ2-7 | TRBV2 | CASIMDRDYEQYF | TGTGCCAGCATTATGGACAGAGACTACGAGCAGTACTTC
NA | TRBD2 | TRBJ2-7 | TRBV11-3 | CASSVLAGAEQYF | TGTGCCAGCAGCGTACTAGCGGGAGCCGAGCAGTACTTC
NA | NA | TRBJ1-1 | TRBV24-1 | CATSLTGDTEAFF | TGTGCCACCAGTTTAACAGGCGACACTGAAGCTTTCTTT
NA | NA | TRBJ2-3 | TRBV7-9 | CASSLGVLVTDTQYF | TGTGCCAGCAGCTTAGGGGTACTAGTAACAGATACGCAGTATTTT
NA | TRBD1 | TRBJ1-5 | TRBV6-5 | CASRAGDRLQPQHF | TGTGCCAGCAGAGCCGGGGACAGACTTCAGCCCCAGCATTTT
NA | TRBD1 | TRBJ1-1 | TRBV18 | CASSPETGGVHTEAFF | TGTGCCAGCTCACCCGAGACAGGGGGCGTACACACTGAAGCTTTCTTT
NA | NA | TRBJ1-2 | TRBV2 | CASSATRDTGGYTF | TGTGCCAGCAGCGCAACCCGGGACACCGGGGGCTACACCTTC
NA | NA | TRBJ1-1 | TRBV6-5 | CASSYIGEPVNTEAFF | TGTGCCAGCAGTTATATCGGGGAACCAGTGAACACTGAAGCTTTCTTT
NA | NA | TRBJ2-1 | TRBV11-3 | CASSPGPIYNEQFF | TGTGCCAGCAGCCCAGGCCCCATCTACAATGAGCAGTTCTTC
NA | TRBD1 | TRBJ2-3 | TRBV19 | CASSVRGLDTQYF | TGTGCCAGTAGTGTGAGGGGGCTGGATACGCAGTATTTT
NA | TRBD2 | TRBJ2-1 | TRBV5-4 | CASSLEGLGPAQQFF | TGTGCCAGCAGCTTGGAGGGACTAGGTCCTGCCCAGCAGTTCTTC
NA | TRBD1 | TRBJ1-1 | TRBV28 | CASSAPGTVNTEAFF | TGTGCCAGCAGTGCCCCCGGGACAGTGAACACTGAAGCTTTCTTT
NA | TRBD1 | TRBJ2-4 | TRBV6-4 | CASSDAPGGAKNIQYF | TGTGCCAGCAGTGACGCCCCAGGGGGAGCCAAAAACATTCAGTACTTC
NA | NA | TRBJ2-7 | TRBV6-6 | CASSRDRSSYEQYF | TGTGCCAGCAGCAGAGACAGGAGTTCCTACGAGCAGTACTTC
NA | NA | TRBJ1-3 | TRBV5-8 | CASSPENRVPGNTIYF | TGTGCCAGCAGCCCCGAAAACAGGGTTCCTGGAAACACCATATATTTT
NA | NA | TRBJ2-1 | TRBV2 | CASGESSYNEQFF | TGTGCCAGCGGGGAGAGCTCCTACAATGAGCAGTTCTTC
NA | NA | TRBJ1-5 | TRBV2 | CASSDPGGGRNQPQHF | TGTGCCAGCAGTGACCCCGGGGGAGGTCGCAATCAGCCCCAGCATTTT
NA | NA | TRBJ1-1 | TRBV5-1 | CASSSHWNTEAFF | TGCGCCAGCAGTTCCCATTGGAACACTGAAGCTTTCTTT
NA | TRBD2 | TRBJ2-1 | TRBV12-5 | CASGLAGVNEQFF | TGTGCTAGTGGACTAGCGGGAGTCAATGAGCAGTTCTTC
NA | TRBD1 | TRBJ1-1 | TRBV5-1 | CASSPTFGQGTRAFF | TGCGCCAGCAGCCCCACCTTCGGACAGGGGACGCGAGCTTTCTTT
NA | TRBD2 | TRBJ2-1 | TRBV11-3 | CASSLSGGPSSYNEQFF | TGTGCCAGCAGCCTTAGCGGGGGGCCCAGCTCCTACAATGAGCAGTTCTTC
NA | NA | TRBJ1-2 | TRBV28 | CASSSTANYGYTF | TGTGCCAGCAGTTCCACCGCGAACTATGGCTACACCTTC
NA | NA | TRBJ1-6 | TRBV27 | CASSLVGRGGSPLHF | TGTGCCAGCAGTTTAGTAGGCAGGGGTGGTTCACCCCTCCACTTT
NA | NA | TRBJ1-1 | TRBV5-1 | CASSWQQGNTEAFF | TGCGCCAGCAGCTGGCAACAGGGGAACACTGAAGCTTTCTTT
few | NA | TRBJ2-7 | TRBV29-1 | CSVEVGDTYEQYF | TGCAGCGTTGAAGTGGGGGACACCTACGAGCAGTACTTC
NA | NA | TRBJ1-2 | TRBV19 | CASSLQGNYGYTF | TGTGCCAGTAGTCTACAGGGAAACTATGGCTACACCTTC
NA | TRBD2 | TRBJ2-7 | TRBV10-3 | CAISEWGGLPYEQYF | TGTGCCATCAGTGAGTGGGGGGGATTACCATACGAGCAGTACTTC
NA | TRBD1 | TRBJ1-5 | TRBV30 | CAWSLRTGVGHQPQHF | TGTGCCTGGAGTCTACGAACAGGGGTTGGTCACCAGCCCCAGCATTTT
NA | NA | TRBJ2-7 | TRBV19 | CASSTPRDTPSYEQYF | TGTGCCAGTAGTACCCCCCGAGACACTCCCTCCTACGAGCAGTACTTC
NA | NA | TRBJ1-1 | TRBV12-3/TRBV12-4 | CASSLGGAEAFF | TGTGCCAGCAGTTTGGGGGGGGCTGAAGCTTTCTTT
NA | NA | TRBJ2-3 | TRBV18 | CASSPQEGSTDTQYF | TGTGCCAGCTCACCACAGGAGGGGAGCACAGATACGCAGTATTTT
NA | TRBD2 | TRBJ2-3 | TRBV9 | CASSVGAGASTDTQYF | TGTGCCAGCAGCGTAGGAGCGGGGGCGTCCACAGATACGCAGTATTTT
NA | NA | TRBJ1-2 | TRBV30 | CAWSVRSVLGYTF | TGTGCCTGGAGTGTACGGTCCGTTTTAGGCTACACCTTC
NA | NA | TRBJ1-4 | TRBV5-1 | CASSDPHGGGEKLFF | TGCGCCAGCAGCGATCCCCACGGGGGAGGTGAAAAACTGTTTTTT
NA | NA | TRBJ1-1 | TRBV7-2 | CASSFVTDRRTEAFF | TGTGCCAGCAGCTTCGTTACCGACAGGAGGACTGAAGCTTTCTTT
NA | TRBD1 | TRBJ2-7 | TRBV7-9 | CASSAGTAYEQYF | TGTGCCAGCAGCGCCGGGACAGCCTACGAGCAGTACTTC
NA | NA | TRBJ1-2 | TRBV25-1 | CASSDTGTPPDGYTF | TGTGCCAGCAGTGACACCGGGACACCTCCGGATGGCTACACCTTC
once | TRBD1 | TRBJ1-2 | TRBV5-8 | CASSLLGGSHYGYTF | TGTGCCAGCAGCTTGCTAGGGGGCTCACACTATGGCTACACCTTC